Presented here are 17 T cell receptor beta chains from one specimen sequenced in a study of T cells expressing NK-cell markers. TCRdb re-called the 5' RACE reads and shows each CDR3 protein once, DNA omitted. In all, the sample yields some 450,000 distinct CDR3 sequences. The specimen sequenced was blood T cells: a sorted CD56 or NKG2C T cell subset, CD4+ or CD8+ T cells, or bulk PBMC T cells (not recorded which). The receptor set was obtained from a woman aged 18 to 69 in good health.

The chain has TRBV5-6 and TRBJ1-2; the TCRdb call, TRBD1, lacks DNA for checking. The germline CDR1 and CDR2 sequences are SGHDT and YYEEEE. The CDR3 totals 15 residues. CDR3: CASSPGTAHNYGYTF.

The CDR3 reads CASSPPGWNYGYTF. This chain uses TRBV28 with TRBJ1-2. The CDR3 covers 14 residues. CDR1 is MDHEN and CDR2 is SYDVKM in the germline V gene.

V usage is TRBV20-1 and J usage is TRBJ2-4; TCRdb reports TRBD1, a call that lacks DNA to check it against. The CDR3 sequence is 13 residues long. The V gene's germline CDR1 is DFQATT and CDR2 SNEGSKA (reference sequence). CDR3 protein: CSASSGQKNIQYF.

The CDR3 spells CSARRPRGYNEQFF. J is TRBJ2-1 and V is TRBV20-1; TCRdb selects TRBD1, and the lack of DNA leaves this call unchecked. Germline assignment: CDR1 DFQATT and CDR2 SNEGSKA (reference sequence). The CDR3 contains 14 residues.

The genes are TRBV20-1 and TRBJ1-2. The germline V gene has CDR1 DFQATT and CDR2 SNEGSKA (reference sequence). This CDR3 spans 14 amino acids. The CDR3 spells CSARDSRQNYGYTF.

This rearrangement joins TRBV12-3 or TRBV12-4 to TRBJ1-3. The CDR3 is made up of 14 amino acids. CDR3 in amino acids: CASSSPSSGNTIYF.

The chain combines TRBV21-1 with TRBJ2-6. TRBV21-1 is reported as a pseudogene. The CDR3 has 16 amino acids. The CDR3 loop reads CASSNRVLSGANVLTF.

The genes are TRBV4-3 and TRBJ1-5. Germline V gene data show CDR1 as LGHNA and CDR2 as YSLEER. The CDR3 covers 16 residues. The CDR3: CASSQDLGVGNQPQHF.

The rearrangement uses TRBV25-1 and TRBJ2-7; TCRdb's assignment of TRBD1 cannot be checked, as there is no DNA. CDR1 and CDR2 from the germline V gene are MGHDK and SYGVNS. This CDR3 has 15 amino acids. CDR3 residues: CASKPPFSETYEQYF.

CDR3 residues: CASRPPGLVWPGELFF. V is TRBV6-1 and J is TRBJ2-2; with no DNA, the TCRdb D assignment of TRBD2 cannot be verified. Germline CDR1 reads MNHNS; CDR2 reads SASEGT. This CDR3 has 16 amino acids.

This chain uses TRBV20-1 with TRBJ1-1; no DNA is available, so the TRBD1 call from TCRdb remains unchecked. The CDR3 is 13 residues long. CDR1 DFQATT and CDR2 SNEGSKA come from the germline V gene (reference sequence). CDR3 amino acids: CSARDSRGLEAFF.

The gene calls are TRBV3-1 and TRBJ2-2; without DNA, the TCRdb call of TRBD1 cannot be checked. The CDR3 totals 16 residues. Germline V CDR1 and CDR2: LGHDT, YNNKEL (reference sequence). CDR3 loop: CASSQESAGLTGELFF.

The chain combines TRBV12-3 or TRBV12-4 with TRBJ2-5; as DNA is missing, the TRBD2 call by TCRdb cannot be tested. The CDR3 covers 14 residues. CDR3 sequence reads: CASSREGRQETQYF.

The rearrangement uses TRBV5-1 and TRBJ2-1; TCRdb's assignment of TRBD2 cannot be checked, as there is no DNA. There are 15 residues in the CDR3. CDR1 is SGHRS and CDR2 is YFSETQ in the germline V gene. The CDR3 sequence is CASSFYAGGDNEQFF.

The chain uses TRBV7-2 and TRBJ2-7; there is no DNA to check the TCRdb D call of TRBD1. CDR1 SGHTA and CDR2 FQGNSA come from the germline V gene. The CDR3 extends over 15 amino acids. CDR3 in amino acids: CASSLPGTGRYEQYF.

The chain recombines TRBV12-3 or TRBV12-4 with TRBJ1-2. The CDR3 spans 11 residues. The chain's CDR3 is CASSLSYGYTF.

The chain uses TRBV5-1 and TRBJ1-4; TCRdb indicates TRBD1, and absent DNA this call remains unverified. The germline gives CDR1 SGHRS, CDR2 YFSETQ. The CDR3 has 14 amino acids. This chain's CDR3 is CASSVGQGNEKLFF. The full variable domain, its missing parts supplied by reference TRBV5-1 and TRBJ1-4, is KAGVTQTPRYLIKTRGQQVTLSCSPISGHRSVSWYQQTPGQGLQFLFEYFSETQRNKGNFPGRFSGRQFSNSRSEMNVSTLELGDSALYLCASSVGQGNEKLFFGSGTQLSVL.